This note documents a single TCR beta chain sequence. Antigen: not known. This sample's RNA came from whole unsorted tissue. Distant lung tissue was collected more than 3 cm away from the tumor edge. CDR3 length equals 14 residues. Germline V gene data show CDR1 as GTSNPN and CDR2 as SVGIG (reference sequence). V was trimmed by 4 bases and J by 5 bases, leaving 17 bases between them. TCRbeta libraries were built with three rounds of nested PCR, modified from ARM-PCR. TCRdb redid the calling of the multiplex PCR reads with MiXCR, one entry per CDR3 protein. Of 65,000 to 75,000 distinct CDR3 sequences listed, around three quarters are singletons. The sample originates from a study of tumor and adjacent non-tumor tissue in lung cancer. Study at large: The patients, 10 to 11 men and roughly 5 women, were roughly 30 to 80 with stage I to III disease. Study results and caveats: Tumor tissue had significantly higher TCR diversity than normal lung. Higher tumor TCR diversity was associated with shorter survival. Top 100 clones took a larger repertoire share in normal lung.

This chain joins TRBV30 and TRBJ2-5; D unresolved. Sequencing input: distant non-tumor lung tissue. The clonotype was recovered from a man aged 55 to 69 with non-small cell lung cancer. As DNA, the CDR3 is TGTGCCTGGAATGGCCTAGAGAGAGCGGAGACCCAGTACTTC. It yields the protein CAWNGLERAETQYF.